These 19 T cell receptor beta chains came from one sample sequenced in a study of blood T cell repertoires in COVID-19. TCRdb's table, derived via immunoSEQ multiplex PCR, lists solely in-frame clones and lacks some. The sample has about 84,000 clones, about 80% seen once. The sequenced sample consisted of peripheral blood. Receptor source: a middle-aged man with active or convalescent COVID-19.

CDR3 sequence reads: CASRRQGHYGYTF. Here the CDR3 DNA reads TGTGCCAGCAGGAGACAGGGGCACTATGGCTACACCTTC. The chain couples TRBV2 to TRBJ1-2, with 8 bases fitting TRBD1. Trimming removed 6 bases from V and 3 bases from J; junction bases left unmatched: 3. CDR3 length: 13 residues. Germline assignment: CDR1 SNHLY and CDR2 FYNNEI.

The rearrangement links TRBV19 to TRBJ2-7; 7 bases align to TRBD2. This CDR3 region has 14 residues. CDR1 LNHDA and CDR2 SQIVND come from the germline V gene (reference sequence). V dropped 3 bases and J dropped 5; count of bases not matched to a gene: 7. CDR3 residues: CASSMTVGRDEQYF. The CDR3 bases are TGTGCCAGTAGTATGACAGTAGGGAGGGACGAGCAGTACTTC.

CDR3 DNA sequence: TGTGCCAGCAGTGAAGCGGGGACTAGCGGGGGAAGTCAAGAGACCCAGTACTTC. Amino acids: CASSEAGTSGGSQETQYF. The V gene is TRBV6-1, the J gene TRBJ2-5; 14 positions match TRBD2. The CDR3 is 18 residues long. CDR1 is MNHNS and CDR2 is SASEGT in the germline V gene. V gave up 0 bases and J gave up 2 bases; unmatched junction bases: 5.

The chain combines TRBV9 with TRBJ2-5, with 11 positions matching TRBD2. CDR1 is SGDLS and CDR2 is YYNGEE in the germline V gene. V trimming: 4 bases; J trimming: 5 bases; junction bases outside the gene matches: 7. This CDR3 comprises 15 residues. In DNA form, the CDR3 reads TGTGCCAGCAGCCTAGCGGGGGGCCCTTGGGAGACCCAGTACTTC. Amino acid sequence: CASSLAGGPWETQYF.

A note on this clone: A junction boundary mismatches the germline segment, possibly from a read error. This rearrangement joins TRBV7-7 to TRBJ2-1; 9 nucleotides match TRBD2. This CDR3 comprises 13 residues. The germline V gene encodes CDR1 SSHAT and CDR2 FNYEAQ (reference sequence). The CDR3 coding sequence is TGTGCTAGCAGCCGCGGGGGGGGGAATGAGCAGTTCTTC. Translated, it gives CASSRGGGNEQFF.

The table lists this clone with a count of one. This chain uses TRBV5-1 with TRBJ1-1; tentative D call: TRBD1 (6 bases). Germline loops: CDR1 SGHRS, CDR2 YFSETQ. This CDR3 region has 14 residues. V lost 1 base to trimming and J lost 5 bases, with 12 bases between them. The CDR3 nucleotides are TGCGCCAGCAGCTTGATGGCAGGGGATACTGAAGCTTTCTTT. It codes for CASSLMAGDTEAFF.

The chain is built from TRBV18 and TRBJ1-2; 10 bases are a match to TRBD1. V trimming: 2 bases; J trimming: 2 bases; junction bases outside the gene matches: 5. Germline V gives CDR1 KGHSH, CDR2 LQKENI. The CDR3 covers 16 residues. As DNA, the CDR3 is TGTGCCAGCTCACCAATCGGGACAGGGGACAACTATGGCTACACCTTC. It translates to CASSPIGTGDNYGYTF.

This clone was seen a few times. The rearrangement joins TRBV11-3 to TRBJ2-5; TRBD1 agrees at 9 bases. This CDR3 region has 15 residues. After removal of 5 bases from V and 5 bases from J, the junction contained 9 bases not matched to a gene. CDR1 and CDR2 from the germline V gene are SGHNT and YENEEA. The CDR3 DNA follows: TGTGCCAGCAGCCGAACGGGACAGGGTCAGGAGACCCAGTACTTC. Protein product: CASSRTGQGQETQYF.

The chain couples TRBV7-2 to TRBJ2-2; possibly TRBD2 for D (5 bases). This CDR3 comprises 14 residues. V gave up 2 bases and J gave up 1 base, with 5 bases separating them. Germline V CDR1 and CDR2: SGHTA, FQGNSA. CDR3: CASSLRGNTGELFF. The CDR3 DNA sequence: TGTGCCAGCAGCTTACGGGGGAACACCGGGGAGCTGTTTTTT. The whole variable domain, filled in from reference TRBV7-2 and TRBJ2-2, reads GAGVSQSPSNKVTEKGKDVELRCDPISGHTALYWYRQSLGQGLEFLIYFQGNSAPDKSGLPSDRFSAERTGGSVSTLTIQRTQQEDSAVYLCASSLRGNTGELFFGEGSRLTVL.

V and J are TRBV18 and TRBJ2-5, with 7 bases that match TRBD2. CDR1 is KGHSH and CDR2 is LQKENI in the germline V gene. The CDR3 covers 16 residues. V shed 3 bases and J 3 bases; nucleotides not matched to a gene: 10. The CDR3 here is CASSPVAGSGKETQYF. The CDR3 bases are TGTGCCAGCTCACCGGTAGCGGGTTCGGGGAAAGAGACCCAGTACTTC. Using reference TRBV18 and TRBJ2-5 for the parts outside the CDR3, the full variable domain is NAGVMQNPRHLVRRRGQEARLRCSPMKGHSHVYWYRQLPEEGLKFMVYLQKENIIDESGMPKERFSAEFPKEGPSILRIQQVVRGDSAAYFCASSPVAGSGKETQYFGPGTRLLVL.

The V and J genes are TRBV5-1 and TRBJ2-1, with D possibly matching TRBD1 (5 bases). Trimming removed 0 bases from V and 2 bases from J, with 9 bases in between. Per germline, CDR1 SGHRS and CDR2 YFSETQ. The CDR3 contains 15 residues. CDR3 bases: TGCGCCAGCAGCTTGGTAGGGGCCACCTACAATGAGCAGTTCTTC. Amino acid sequence: CASSLVGATYNEQFF.

This chain uses TRBV7-3 with TRBJ2-3; 10 bases are shared with TRBD2. The CDR3 has 16 amino acids. Trimming at V came to 1 base and at J to 1 base, leaving 2 bases not matched to a gene. Germline CDR1 SGHTA, CDR2 FQGTGA. The CDR3 sequence: CASSLIGTSGTDTQYF. The CDR3 DNA follows: TGTGCCAGCAGCTTAATAGGGACTAGCGGCACAGATACGCAGTATTTT.

This sequence joins TRBV2 and TRBJ1-2; the D gene is possibly TRBD1 (6 bases). V lost 6 bases, J lost 2 bases, and 10 bases lay in between. Germline V gene sequence: CDR1 SNHLY, CDR2 FYNNEI. CDR3 size: 13 residues. The CDR3 region has the DNA TGTGCCAGCAGGCCAGGGGCAAACTATGGCTACACCTTC. Amino acid sequence: CASRPGANYGYTF.

The chain employs TRBV5-1 and TRBJ2-5; the match to TRBD2 covers 11 bases. The ends lost 1 base at V and 5 bases at J; junction bases unmatched: 10. Germline CDR1 and CDR2: SGHRS and YFSETQ. This CDR3 contains 17 residues. As DNA, the CDR3 is TGCGCCAGCAGCTTGATGCCTAGCGGGGGGCGAGGGGAGACCCAGTACTTC. Its translation is CASSLMPSGGRGETQYF. The whole variable domain, remainder taken from reference TRBV5-1 and TRBJ2-5, is KAGVTQTPRYLIKTRGQQVTLSCSPISGHRSVSWYQQTPGQGLQFLFEYFSETQRNKGNFPGRFSGRQFSNSRSEMNVSTLELGDSALYLCASSLMPSGGRGETQYFGPGTRLLVL.

The V and J genes are TRBV3-1 (or the pseudogene TRBV3-2) and TRBJ2-3; 12 bases are shared with TRBD2. V shed 4 bases and J 10 bases; nucleotides not matched to a gene: 18. The CDR3 runs to 18 residues. Germline CDR1 LGHDT, CDR2 YNNKEL (reference sequence). CDR3 amino acids: CASSPDPSGGASGASQYF. The CDR3 DNA follows: TGTGCCAGCAGCCCGGATCCTAGCGGGGGGGCCTCCGGGGCCTCGCAGTATTTT.

This clone was recorded a few times. V usage is TRBV11-2 and J usage is TRBJ1-4; a possible D gene is TRBD1 (5 bases). V gave up 0 bases and J gave up 4 bases, with 12 bases separating them. Germline V gene lookup returns CDR1 SGHAT and CDR2 FQNNGV. The length of the CDR3 is 16 residues. CDR3 loop: CASSLDRAGNNEKLFF. As DNA, the CDR3 is TGTGCCAGCAGCTTAGATCGGGCAGGGAATAATGAAAAACTGTTTTTT.

In DNA, the CDR3 is TGTGCCAGCTCACCCGCGGGACAGGGCACAGATACGCAGTATTTT. Translation gives CASSPAGQGTDTQYF. V usage is TRBV18 and J usage is TRBJ2-3; 8 positions match TRBD1. The CDR3 is made up of 15 amino acids. The V segment lost 3 bases and the J segment 1 base; nucleotides outside the gene matches: 3. Germline V gene lookup returns CDR1 KGHSH and CDR2 LQKENI.

The chain is built from TRBV15 and TRBJ1-2; TRBD1 might be the D (5 bases). In germline, CDR1 is LNHNV, CDR2 YYDKDF (reference sequence). The CDR3 runs 13 residues. Deletions cut 1 base from V and 7 bases from J, with 10 bases between. The CDR3 DNA sequence: TGTGCCACCAGCAGAGTGTACCAGGGTGGCTACACCTTC. Encoded protein: CATSRVYQGGYTF. Based on the CDR3 plus reference TRBV15 and TRBJ1-2, the full variable domain is DAMVIQNPRYQVTQFGKPVTLSCSQTLNHNVMYWYQQKSSQAPKLLFHYYDKDFNNEADTPDNFQSRRPNTSFCFLDIRSPGLGDTAMYLCATSRVYQGGYTFGSGTRLTVV.

The V and J genes are TRBV11-2 and TRBJ1-1, with 7 bases identical to TRBD1. This CDR3 comprises 16 residues. Germline loops: CDR1 SGHAT, CDR2 FQNNGV. The trim removed 5 bases at V and 4 bases at J, leaving 13 bases unmatched. CDR3 protein: CASSPPKGAGGTEAFF. The CDR3 coding sequence is TGTGCCAGCAGCCCCCCGAAGGGGGCAGGCGGCACTGAAGCTTTCTTT.